This entry is about one T cell receptor (beta chain). Per the study methods: Cell counts per sample came from amplifying reference gene primers. Data came from immunoSEQ multiplex PCR; TCRdb stores just in-frame clones and leaves some out. That table furnishes V, J and clone size, whereas the DNA furnished D and trimming. The table includes 140,000 to 150,000 clones, roughly 86% detected once. The data derive from a study of blood T cell repertoires in COVID-19. Germline V gene sequence: CDR1 SGHDN, CDR2 FVKESK. This CDR3 has 15 amino acids. V was shortened by 3 bases and J by 0 bases, with 10 bases between the two germline ends.

The sequence was obtained from a human donor in a cohort sampled during active COVID-19. This chain joins TRBV14 and TRBJ2-3; no definite D call. The sequenced material came from peripheral blood. Written as DNA, the CDR3 is TGTGCCAGCAGCCACGGTGAACCTAGCACAGATACGCAGTATTTT. This gives the protein CASSHGEPSTDTQYF.